Listed here is a single T cell receptor beta chain. Only in-frame clones appear in the TCRdb table, and some are missing; sequencing was by immunoSEQ multiplex PCR. Of roughly 140,000 clones detected, about 83% appear once; the ten largest clones hold 5.8%. Germline CDR1 SEHNR, CDR2 FQNEAQ (reference sequence). The V gene lost 0 bases and the J gene lost 7 bases, with 13 bases spanning the gap. CDR3 length: 15 amino acids. This sample was included in a study of blood T cell repertoires in COVID-19. At the level of the study: PBMCs, B-cell-depleted T cells, or T cells provided the cDNA or gDNA that made up the material.

Recruitment covered about 26 US areas and drew participants whose ages spanned about 18 to 89 years. This chain uses TRBV7-9 with TRBJ1-5, with unresolved D. The specimen sequenced was PBMCs or T cells enriched from blood (not recorded which). This clonotype was obtained from a woman in her 50s who had been exposed to COVID-19. CDR3 loop: CASSLATEGGQPQHF. The CDR3 nucleotides are TGTGCCAGCAGCTTAGCGACGGAGGGCGGACAGCCCCAGCATTTT.